The 7 T cell receptor beta chains below were found in one sample sequenced in a study of cytomegalovirus exposure and HLA in healthy donors. PCR involved 60 Vbeta and 13 Jbeta primers. Sequenced by immunoSEQ multiplex PCR; TCRdb stores in-frame clones only, minus some. The sample shows roughly 150,000 clones, roughly 83% of them seen only once. The material sequenced was PBMCs. The receptors were sampled from a boy younger than 10 in good health and CMV-seronegative.

The chain employs TRBV10-2 and TRBJ1-6; TRBD1 matches 7 bases. The trim removed 6 bases at V and 8 bases at J, leaving 4 bases unmatched. There are 13 residues in the CDR3. Germline V gene sequence: CDR1 WSHSY, CDR2 SAAADI. Here the CDR3 reads CASSGTVDSPLHF. The CDR3 DNA follows: TGCGCCAGCAGCGGGACAGTGGATTCACCCCTCCACTTT.

The chain has TRBV13 and TRBJ2-2, with TRBD1 as a possible D gene (6 bases). Germline CDR1 is PRHDT and CDR2 is FYEKMQ (reference sequence). The germline V and J ends were trimmed by 0 bases and 5 bases, with 16 bases remaining between them. The CDR3 consists of 17 residues. CDR3 nucleotide sequence: TGTGCCAGCAGCTTAGGCGAACGAACAGGGATGACCGGGGAGCTGTTTTTT. This gives the protein CASSLGERTGMTGELFF.

The CDR3 bases are TGTGCCAGCAGCGTAGCTACCCACAGGAACAACGATGGCTACACCTTC. Translated: CASSVATHRNNDGYTF. The chain is built from TRBV9 and TRBJ1-2; D may be TRBD1 (5 bases). Germline V lookup: CDR1 SGDLS, CDR2 YYNGEE. The CDR3 covers 16 residues. The germline V and J ends were trimmed by 0 bases and 6 bases, with 18 bases remaining between them.

This chain links TRBV6-5 with TRBJ2-3; TRBD2 is a possible D gene (7 bases). The V end was cut by 5 bases, the J end by 4 bases, with 16 bases between. The V gene's germline CDR1 is MNHEY and CDR2 SVGAGI. The CDR3 covers 15 residues. Here the CDR3 DNA reads TGTGCCAGCAGTGCGGAAACAGGGAGGGCAGATACGCAGTATTTT. It codes for CASSAETGRADTQYF.

The chain combines TRBV18 with TRBJ2-1; 11 bases are a match to TRBD2. Germline CDR1 reads KGHSH; CDR2 reads LQKENI. V lost 2 bases, J lost 4 bases, and 1 base stayed unmatched. This CDR3 has 15 amino acids. CDR3 in amino acids: CASSPSSGGYNEQFF. The CDR3 DNA reads as TGTGCCAGCTCACCATCTAGCGGGGGGTACAATGAGCAGTTCTTC.

The J gene is TRBJ2-5, the V gene TRBV7-9, with 10 bases identical to TRBD2. The V and J ends lost 2 bases and 2 bases, in that order; junction bases with no gene match: 5. Germline V gene sequence: CDR1 SEHNR, CDR2 FQNEAQ (reference sequence). The CDR3 is 16 residues long. The CDR3 spells CASSLITSGAQETQYF. The CDR3 bases are TGTGCCAGCAGCTTAATAACTAGCGGGGCGCAAGAGACCCAGTACTTC.

The chain's CDR3 is CASSFLIYNEQFF. The DNA for the CDR3 is TGTGCCAGCAGCTTTTTAATCTACAATGAGCAGTTCTTC. The chain uses TRBV7-2 and TRBJ2-1, with D unresolved. CDR1 SGHTA and CDR2 FQGNSA come from the germline V gene. The V end was cut by 3 bases, the J end by 3 bases, with 6 bases between. This CDR3 spans 13 amino acids.